This T cell receptor (beta chain) was profiled in a study of blood T cell repertoires in COVID-19. At the level of the study: Material from acute and convalescent COVID-19 was sourced from the United States, Italy and Spain. PBMCs, B-cell-depleted T cells, or T cells were the source of the cDNA or gDNA that made up the material.

In the authors' methods: Reference gene primers were amplified, and this amplification served to estimate nucleated cell counts. The method was immunoSEQ multiplex PCR; TCRdb's version includes in-frame clones alone and lacks a portion of them. V, J and clone size were drawn from that table, and D and trimming were deduced from the DNA. The sample lists about 240,000 clones, more than 85% occurring once. This clone was detected once. Germline V gene lookup returns CDR1 SGHTA and CDR2 FQGTGA. V was clipped by 2 bases and J by 2 bases, with 9 bases between them. The CDR3 has 14 amino acids. Sequenced input: PBMCs or T cells enriched from blood (not recorded which). V gene TRBV7-3 combines with J gene TRBJ1-1; D unresolved. The clonotype originates from a woman aged 30 to 39 who had recovered from COVID-19. The CDR3 DNA reads TGTGCCAGCAGCTTAGACGGGGTTAACACTGAAGCTTTCTTT. It specifies CASSLDGVNTEAFF.